The clone carrying this T cell receptor beta chain was recorded a few times. The data originate from a study of Ad26.COV2.S vaccination and SARS-CoV-2 variants. About the research overall: Ad26.COV2.S shots went into the muscle once or twice, 56 days apart.

CDR1 and CDR2 (germline): MNHEY, SVGEGT. J gave up 8 bases and V 2 bases, and 15 bases lay outside the gene matches. There are 18 residues in the CDR3. Treatment of the sample: around 19 received Ad26.COV2.S at low or high dose, single or two shots; 5 received placebo; per-sample allocation not given. The samples date from day 63 after the first vaccine or placebo injection. Produced via immunoSEQ multiplex PCR; TCRdb's table is partial and in-frame only. The sample lists about 350,000 clones; less than 90% were seen once. The origin of this receptor is a person aged 18 to 65 who received the Ad26.COV2.S COVID-19 vaccine or a placebo. The sample was peripheral blood, taken in a trial of Ad26.COV2.S vaccine versus placebo. The V gene is TRBV6-2 or TRBV6-3, the J gene TRBJ1-4; 9 nucleotides line up with TRBD1. The CDR3 reads CASSYPIGYRDRDEKLFF. DNA for the CDR3: TGTGCCAGCAGTTACCCAATCGGCTACCGGGACAGGGACGAAAAACTGTTTTTT.